The entry that follows covers one TCR beta chain sequence. Its antigen remains unknown. These data belong to a study of cytomegalovirus exposure and HLA in healthy donors. Notes on the study in general: Across donors, most TCRs were seen rarely, yet some public ones were widespread. With high specificity and sensitivity, the classifier reportedly diagnosed cytomegalovirus status. It was in a later analysis that TCR association rates were seen to vary by HLA locus, highest for DRB1 and lowest for HLA-C.

Germline assignment: CDR1 MDHEN and CDR2 SYDVKM. This CDR3 has 16 residues. V lost 6 bases and J lost 1; bases outside the gene matches: 11. The PCR made use of 60 Vbeta and 13 Jbeta primers. The protocol was immunoSEQ multiplex PCR, while the TCRdb copy is restricted to in-frame clones and leaves out a portion. The repertoire holds about 160,000 clones, with 80% as singletons. The rearrangement uses TRBV28 and TRBJ2-7; 8 bases line up with TRBD1. The TCR comes from a man aged 25-40 years in good health and CMV-seronegative. The sequenced sample was PBMCs. The CDR3 DNA follows: TGTGCCAGCAGCCCTCCGGACAGGGTCACATCCTACGAGCAGTACTTC. Protein sequence: CASSPPDRVTSYEQYF.